This T cell receptor (beta chain) is drawn from a study of blood T cell repertoires in COVID-19 (dated by TCRdb to about 2020). About the investigation overall: Collaborator samples came from the United States, Italy and Spain and covered acute and convalescent phases of COVID-19. Samples came from the ongoing ImmuneRACE study (first 160 participants) plus 1,254 subjects from 6 global collaborators. The repertoires were made available in a free public database intended to serve as a resource for research on the immune response to SARS-CoV-2. The prospective study material was composed of cDNA or gDNA derived from T cells, B-cell-depleted T cells, or PBMCs. Subjects who had been exposed to COVID-19, were actively infected with it, or had recovered from it provided the deeply sampled blood TCRbeta repertoires that made up the dataset. Where available, HLA class I and class II types were taken from metadata supplied by the sample provider and were not determined by assay-based typing. The sample metadata nearly always contained a de-identified subject ID, COVID-19 status, age in years and sex.

The study at large found these results: The amount of clinical and demographic metadata varied by source and participant and was provided uncurated.

Participants in the prospective study were aged roughly 18 to 89 years, lived in 20 to 25 United States geographic areas, and enrolled through a virtual design. In the prospective study, participants were assigned to cohorts based on the clinical history participants reported in a screening survey and a study questionnaire. Recovered participants in ImmuneRACE Cohort 3 were defined as having two consecutive negative NP/OP PCR tests, clearance from a healthcare professional, or resolution of symptoms. In the prospective study, mobile phlebotomists collected whole blood, serum and a nasopharyngeal or oropharyngeal swab from each participant. Additional blood draws and questionnaires over an approximately two-month period could optionally be provided by prospective study participants. Blood samples from the prospective study were shipped frozen or at room temperature prior to DNA extraction. Including the terminal cysteine and phenylalanine, the CDR3 comprises 17 residues. Only the CDR3 portion is preserved as DNA: 51 bases, with reading frame beginning at the first base. V and J are trimmed by 8 bases and 1 base, and the gene matches miss 10 bases of the junction. In the germline V gene (reference sequence), CDR1 corresponds to MNHEY and CDR2 to SMNVEV.

TCRbeta CDR3 regions were amplified from genomic DNA using the immunoSEQ Assay, a bias-controlled multiplex PCR. Concerning the study's data processing: The number of nucleated cells in each sample was estimated from the amplification of reference gene primers within the assay. To quantify the absolute abundance of each unique TCRbeta CDR3 rearrangement, sequence reads were collapsed and filtered. For each sample, productive Simpson clonality was calculated as the square root of Simpson's diversity index over productive rearrangements. Not all clones reach the TCRdb copy of this immuneACCESS table, which keeps in-frame sequences only. Checked studies attribute under half of the gap to unresolved V genes and leave the rest unexplained. The DNA gave D and trimming, while V, J and clone size come from that table. Counted in this sample were roughly 380,000 clones; roughly 84% of them appeared once. The ten largest clones take up 3% of the sample.

Concerning this clone itself: Its antigen target is currently unknown. It has no much larger one-base neighbor in the sample; base qualities were not kept.

Recombination linked TRBV27 to TRBJ2-2; TRBD2 lines up with 10 middle nucleotides. The receptor comes from a woman aged 25 to 39 who had recovered from COVID-19. Sequencing input: PBMCs or T cells enriched from blood (not recorded which). The CDR3 amino acid sequence is: CASGSIGLAENTGELFF. The nucleotides read TGTGCCAGCGGCTCTATTGGACTAGCGGAGAACACCGGGGAGCTGTTTTTT.